The 14 T cell receptor beta chains below come from one sample, sequenced in a study of a mutant IDH1 vaccine in newly diagnosed glioma. Time point described: week 35, safety follow-up. A single vaccine dose contained 300 ug of mutant IDH1 20-mer peptide, and topical imiquimod was used with it. These receptors are not linked to any known antigen. Profiled with immunoSEQ multiplex PCR; TCRdb holds only in-frame clones, not every one. The sample records more than 40,000 clones, 88% being singletons. The sequencing used PBMCs, collected from a glioma patient whose treatment included an IDH1 peptide vaccine. The receptors shown here come from a woman in her 40s with glioma.

The chain uses TRBV4-1 and TRBJ1-4; perhaps TRBD1 as D (6 bases). CDR3 length: 14 amino acids. With 4 bases removed from V and 5 bases from J, the gap between germline ends came to 11 bases. CDR1 and CDR2 from the germline V gene are MGHRA and YSYEKL. CDR3: CASSRDRYNEKLFF. For the CDR3, the DNA is TGCGCCAGCAGCCGTGACAGGTACAATGAAAAACTGTTTTTT.

The chain is built from TRBV19 and TRBJ1-3; D remains ambiguous. V was trimmed by 5 bases and J by 4 bases, leaving 6 bases between them. Per germline, CDR1 LNHDA and CDR2 SQIVND (reference sequence). This CDR3 comprises 12 residues. CDR3 DNA sequence: TGTGCCAGTAGTTACGGCGGAAACACCATATATTTT. It is translated as CASSYGGNTIYF.

The V call is TRBV15, the J call TRBJ1-1; D ambiguous. The germline V gene has CDR1 LNHNV and CDR2 YYDKDF (reference sequence). V was trimmed by 0 bases and J by 4 bases, leaving 3 bases between them. CDR3 size: 12 residues. The CDR3 sequence is CATSREITEAFF. CDR3 bases: TGTGCCACCAGCAGAGAGATCACTGAAGCTTTCTTT.

The gene calls are TRBV19 and TRBJ1-1; D gene unclear. Germline V gene lookup returns CDR1 LNHDA and CDR2 SQIVND (reference sequence). V dropped 2 bases and J dropped 5 bases, with 18 bases sitting between them. This CDR3 region has 16 residues. The CDR3 region is CASSIRRGAGTTEAFF. The CDR3 DNA sequence: TGTGCCAGTAGTATACGGCGGGGTGCAGGTACGACTGAAGCTTTCTTT.

The V gene is TRBV4-1, the J gene TRBJ1-6; D might be TRBD1 (5 bases). Trimming shortened V by 0 bases and J by 9 bases, and 9 bases separated the two germline ends. Germline V lookup: CDR1 MGHRA, CDR2 YSYEKL. This CDR3 spans 14 amino acids. CDR3 residues: CASSQDQGSSPLHF. The DNA for the CDR3 is TGCGCCAGCAGCCAAGACCAGGGATCTTCACCCCTCCACTTT.

CDR3 in amino acids: CASSQGAGQNSPLHF. In DNA, the CDR3 is TGCGCCAGCAGCCAAGGGGCCGGGCAAAATTCACCCCTCCACTTT. This chain uses TRBV4-3 with TRBJ1-6, with D unresolved. The CDR3 totals 15 residues. Trimming pared 1 base from V and 7 bases from J, leaving 11 bases between. Germline V lookup: CDR1 LGHNA, CDR2 YSLEER.

This clone was observed a single time. The gene calls are TRBV4-1 and TRBJ1-1, with 7 positions matching TRBD1. The trim removed 4 bases at V and 6 bases at J, leaving 2 bases unmatched. This CDR3 has 12 amino acids. The germline V gene encodes CDR1 MGHRA and CDR2 YSYEKL. CDR3 coding DNA: TGCGCCAGCAGCCTCACAGGGGCTGAAGCTTTCTTT. It yields the protein CASSLTGAEAFF.

V usage is TRBV11-2 and J usage is TRBJ1-2, with D tentatively TRBD1 (6 bases). In germline, CDR1 is SGHAT, CDR2 FQNNGV. V dropped 5 bases and J dropped 8 bases, with 21 bases sitting between them. CDR3 length: 15 residues. DNA for the CDR3: TGTGCCAGCAGCCCATTGGACAGACCATCTCTGGGCTACACCTTC. Protein: CASSPLDRPSLGYTF.

This chain links TRBV30 with TRBJ2-6; the D gene could be TRBD1 or TRBD2 (5 bases each). From germline, CDR1 is GTSNPN and CDR2 SVGIG (reference sequence). Deletions cut 1 base from V and 0 bases from J, with 13 bases between. The CDR3 is 17 residues long. The chain's CDR3 is CAWSAGTDSSGANVLTF. In DNA form, the CDR3 reads TGTGCCTGGAGTGCCGGGACCGATAGCTCTGGGGCCAACGTCCTGACTTTC. The whole variable domain, remainder taken from reference TRBV30 and TRBJ2-6, is SQTIHQWPATLVQPVGSPLSLECTVEGTSNPNLYWYRQAAGRGLQLLFYSVGIGQISSEVPQNLSASRPQDRQFILSSKKLLLSDSGFYLCAWSAGTDSSGANVLTFGAGSRLTVL.

This chain links TRBV18 with TRBJ1-3; TRBD1 matches 11 bases. Trimming removed 1 base from V and 3 bases from J; junction bases left unmatched: 14. The CDR3 runs 20 residues. CDR1 KGHSH and CDR2 LQKENI come from the germline V gene. For the CDR3, the DNA is TGTGCCAGCTCACCACTCATGGACAGGGGGCGTCGAGGTGGTGGAAACACCATATATTTT. Amino acid sequence: CASSPLMDRGRRGGGNTIYF.

The V and J genes are TRBV4-1 and TRBJ2-2; possible D gene TRBD2, 5 bases. CDR3 length equals 14 residues. V shed 0 bases and J shed 6 bases, with 8 bases lying between them. Germline lookup yields CDR1 MGHRA and CDR2 YSYEKL. Here the CDR3 reads CASSQDGVPGELFF. The CDR3 coding sequence is TGCGCCAGCAGCCAAGACGGGGTTCCCGGGGAGCTGTTTTTT.

The chain joins TRBV5-1 to TRBJ1-1; possible D gene TRBD1, 5 bases. This CDR3 region has 14 residues. The germline V gene encodes CDR1 SGHRS and CDR2 YFSETQ. The ends were cut back, 4 bases at V and 0 bases at J, with 10 bases in the middle. CDR3 nucleotide sequence: TGCGCCAGCAGCGCACAGGTTGTGAACACTGAAGCTTTCTTT. This codes for CASSAQVVNTEAFF.

The V call is TRBV6-6, the J call TRBJ2-3, with a tentative D call TRBD1 (5 bases). This CDR3 contains 13 residues. The ends were cut back, 2 bases at V and 4 bases at J, with 7 bases in the middle. The germline gives CDR1 MNHNY, CDR2 SVGAGI (reference sequence). CDR3 DNA sequence: TGTGCCAGCAGTTACAGGGGCCCAGATACGCAGTATTTT. Protein: CASSYRGPDTQYF.

The chain couples TRBV10-3 to TRBJ1-3, with 7 nucleotides matching TRBD1. Germline trimming cut 0 bases from V and 0 bases from J; bases unmatched to any gene: 8. The germline gives CDR1 ENHRY, CDR2 SYGVKD. The CDR3 covers 18 residues. The CDR3 DNA follows: TGTGCCATCAGTGAGTCGTTGGCAGGGGGGAGCTCTGGAAACACCATATATTTT. Amino acids: CAISESLAGGSSGNTIYF.